This TCR beta chain was recorded in a study of prognosis after radiotherapy for stage I lung cancer. This clonotype was counted at least ten times. The antigen remains unidentified. There were no patients with prior chemotherapy, radiotherapy or other malignancies, and all were node-negative on CT and PET/CT. Regarding the study as a whole: Lower Shannon entropy values were found after stereotactic body radiation therapy in patients who developed distant metastases. There was a fall in unique TCR clone counts after stereotactic body radiation therapy, median 10,088 versus 6,861.

By two-round multiplex PCR, the TCR beta CDR3 was amplified from genomic DNA. Specific primers for each TRBV and TRBJ gene were what first-round PCR used. TCRdb recomputed calls from the multiplex PCR reads with MiXCR, one row per CDR3 protein. Among around 21,000 distinct CDR3 sequences listed, around 40% were seen once. The specimen was PBMCs, collected before or after stereotactic body radiation therapy (not recorded which). This receptor was taken from a donor over 45 with non-small cell lung cancer.

The CDR3 region is CASSLRVSGSRSYEQYF. CDR3 in DNA: TGTGCCAGCAGCCTCCGAGTATCGGGGAGTAGGTCCTACGAGCAGTACTTC. The genes are TRBV16 and TRBJ2-7, with D tentatively TRBD2 (5 bases). V was shortened by 4 bases and J by 1 base, with 20 bases between the two germline ends. The CDR3 spans 17 residues. Germline V gene lookup returns CDR1 KGHSY and CDR2 FQNENV.